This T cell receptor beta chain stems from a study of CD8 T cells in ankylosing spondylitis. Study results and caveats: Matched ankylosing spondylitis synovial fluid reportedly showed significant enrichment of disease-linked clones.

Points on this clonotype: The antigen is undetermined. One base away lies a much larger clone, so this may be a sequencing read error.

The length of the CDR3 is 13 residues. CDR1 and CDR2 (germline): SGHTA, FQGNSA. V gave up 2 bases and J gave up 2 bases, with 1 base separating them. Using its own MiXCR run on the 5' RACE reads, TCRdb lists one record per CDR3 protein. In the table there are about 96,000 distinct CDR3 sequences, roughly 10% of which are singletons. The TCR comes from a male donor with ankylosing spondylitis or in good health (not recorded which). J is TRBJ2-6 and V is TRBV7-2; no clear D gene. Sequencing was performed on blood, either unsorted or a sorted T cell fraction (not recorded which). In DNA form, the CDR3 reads TGTGCCAGCAGCTTAACTGGGGCCAACGTCCTGACTTTC. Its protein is CASSLTGANVLTF. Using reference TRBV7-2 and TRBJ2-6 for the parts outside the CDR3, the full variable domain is GAGVSQSPSNKVTEKGKDVELRCDPISGHTALYWYRQSLGQGLEFLIYFQGNSAPDKSGLPSDRFSAERTGGSVSTLTIQRTQQEDSAVYLCASSLTGANVLTFGAGSRLTVL.